This TCR beta chain comes out of a study of cytomegalovirus exposure and HLA in healthy donors. Use of 60 Vbeta and 13 Jbeta primers characterized the PCR. Clones were read by immunoSEQ multiplex PCR, and TCRdb kept only the in-frame ones, dropping some. The data hold some 150,000 clones, with roughly 80% observed a single time. This CDR3 has 15 amino acids. The ends were cut back, 0 bases at V and 5 bases at J, with 13 bases in the middle. CDR1 is SEHNR, CDR2 FQNEAQ, per germline (reference sequence). Study results and caveats: It was reported that the classifier diagnosed cytomegalovirus status with high specificity and sensitivity in both the original and validation cohorts. Analyses of presence and absence presupposed an approximately uniform sequencing depth across donors. Sequence variants that were highly shared formed a cluster that was likely a sequencing artifact.

Healthy bone marrow donors made up the donors. This clone was seen just once. Antigen: not known. The source is a man aged 30 to 39 in good health and CMV-seronegative. V is TRBV7-9 and J is TRBJ2-5; maybe TRBD1 (6 bases). The sample comprised PBMCs. CDR3 amino acids: CASSLAIPGHETQYF. CDR3 coding DNA: TGTGCCAGCAGCTTAGCGATACCGGGACATGAGACCCAGTACTTC.